This is a list of T cell receptor beta chains from one sample in a study of Ad26.COV2.S vaccination and SARS-CoV-2 variants. TCRdb's table, derived via immunoSEQ multiplex PCR, lists solely in-frame clones and lacks some. The sample has about 420,000 clones, 70% to 90% seen once. This sample comprised peripheral blood, obtained in a trial of Ad26.COV2.S vaccine versus placebo. The receptors were sampled from a person aged 18 to 59 who received the Ad26.COV2.S COVID-19 vaccine or a placebo. Each CDR3 is given with its conserved first and last residue. A D gene is named only where the DNA matches it firmly. Rows may omit the clone size; those that give it use once, few, many or a size class.

>TRBV15|-|TRBJ2-3|-
TGTGCCACCAGCAGAGTGCAGGGTTTGGCAGATACGCAGTATTTT
CATSRVQGLADTQYF
>TRBV7-2|-|TRBJ2-1|-
TGTGCCAGCAGCTTACCCCGTCGCTCCTACAATGAGCAGTTCTTC
CASSLPRRSYNEQFF
>TRBV7-9|-|TRBJ2-3|-
TGTGCCAGCAGCTCGGGGCAGGGGTTAACAGATACGCAGTATTTT
CASSSGQGLTDTQYF
>TRBV10-3|-|TRBJ1-2|-
TGTGCCATCAGTGAGTTCCTCGGGGACGATGGCTACACCTTC
CAISEFLGDDGYTF
>TRBV11-2|-|TRBJ1-5|once
TGTGCCAGCAGCCAAGACCGGGCGGGCAATCAGCCCCAGCATTTT
CASSQDRAGNQPQHF
>TRBV5-1|-|TRBJ1-1|-
TGCGCCAGCAGCTCTACTTCGACAGGTCTCTTAATGCACACTGAAGCTTTCTTT
CASSSTSTGLLMHTEAFF
>TRBV19|-|TRBJ1-2|-
TGTGCCAGTAGTATAGTGTTCGCAGGGACGTATGGCTACACCTTC
CASSIVFAGTYGYTF
>TRBV6-2/TRBV6-3|TRBD1|TRBJ1-2|-
TGTGCCAGCAGTAGGACAGGGGACTATGGCTACACCTTC
CASSRTGDYGYTF
>TRBV3-1/TRBV3-2|-|TRBJ2-1|-
TGTGCCAGCAGCCAAGGGGGACGGGTATTGATGAATGAGCAGTTCTTC
CASSQGGRVLMNEQFF
>TRBV13|TRBD2|TRBJ2-5|-
TGTGCCAGCAGCTTACGTAGCGGGGGAGAGACCCAGTACTTC
CASSLRSGGETQYF
>TRBV5-1|TRBD1|TRBJ2-5|once
TGCGCCAGCAGCCCACAGGGGAGAGAGACCCAGTACTTC
CASSPQGRETQYF
>TRBV6-1|-|TRBJ1-2|once
TGTGCCAGCAGTGAGGGGACCCCCTCCGGCTACACCTTC
CASSEGTPSGYTF
>TRBV30|TRBD2|TRBJ2-5|-
TGTGCTTCCGCCCGCGGGGGGGCCTCTGGGACCCAGTACTTC
CASARGGASGTQYF
>TRBV6-1|TRBD2|TRBJ2-7|-
TGTGCCAGCAGTGTGGTGGGAGCGGGGGTGAATCACTACGAGCAGTACTTC
CASSVVGAGVNHYEQYF
>TRBV19|-|TRBJ1-2|-
TGTGCCAGTAGTCCGTCCCAGGGCGTCTACACCTTC
CASSPSQGVYTF
>TRBV19|TRBD1|TRBJ1-1|-
TGTGCCAGTAGGGGCCGACAGGGGTGGGGCACTGAAGCTTTCTTT
CASRGRQGWGTEAFF
>TRBV5-1|TRBD1|TRBJ2-6|once
TGCGCCAGCAGCCCGGGACAGGGGAGGTTTGGGGCCAACGTCCTGACTTTC
CASSPGQGRFGANVLTF
>TRBV9|-|TRBJ2-7|-
TGTGCCAGCAGCCCGCCGCCCGGGACGGGCCCTTACGAGCAGTACTTC
CASSPPPGTGPYEQYF
>TRBV27|-|TRBJ1-3|-
TGTGCCAGCAGCCCGGGACACTCTGGAAACACCATATATTTT
CASSPGHSGNTIYF
>TRBV15|-|TRBJ2-5|-
TGTGCCACCAGCAGTGGTCCCCAAGAGACCCAGTACTTC
CATSSGPQETQYF
>TRBV5-6|-|TRBJ2-6|-
TGTGCCAGCAGCAAGGATCAGGGAGCCGGGGCCAACGTCCTGACTTTC
CASSKDQGAGANVLTF
>TRBV7-7|-|TRBJ2-7|-
TGTGCCAGCACCCCCGGGGGGACAGCCCCATTAAGGTCCTACGAGCAGTACTTC
CASTPGGTAPLRSYEQYF
>TRBV5-5|-|TRBJ1-1|-
TGTGCCAGCAGCGATAGAGGGGGTCTAGGGAGCACTGAAGCTTTCTTT
CASSDRGGLGSTEAFF
>TRBV7-7|TRBD2|TRBJ2-2|few
TGTGCTAGCAGCTTAGTCGCGGGGGGGCCGAGCACCGGGGAGCTGTTTTTT
CASSLVAGGPSTGELFF
>TRBV7-2|TRBD1|TRBJ1-2|once
TGTGCCAGCAGCCTAGGCCAGGGGGATGGCTACACCTTC
CASSLGQGDGYTF
>TRBV28|TRBD1|TRBJ1-4|-
TGTGCCAGCCTGACAGGGGGCCTTGAAAAACTGTTTTTT
CASLTGGLEKLFF
>TRBV7-2|-|TRBJ2-7|-
TGTGCCAGCAGCTTATCGCTTAGGGAACGGTACGAGCAGTACTTC
CASSLSLRERYEQYF
>TRBV9|TRBD1|TRBJ1-2|-
TGTGCCAGCAGCGTAGATCCGACTTTGACAGGGTATGGCTACACCTTC
CASSVDPTLTGYGYTF
>TRBV7-2|-|TRBJ2-1|once
TGTGCCAGCAGCTTACGGGCCCCACGTTACAATGAGCAGTTCTTC
CASSLRAPRYNEQFF
>TRBV7-2|TRBD1|TRBJ2-7|-
TGTGCCAGCAGCTTTTCTCCGGGACAGGAGAACTACGAGCAGTACTTC
CASSFSPGQENYEQYF
>TRBV11-3|-|TRBJ1-1|-
TGTGCCAGCAGCTTCTGGGGAGACACTGAAGCTTTCTTT
CASSFWGDTEAFF
>TRBV7-2|-|TRBJ1-1|-
TGTGCCAGCAGCTTGTTTACGGAAGTCACTGAAGCTTTCTTT
CASSLFTEVTEAFF
>TRBV9|TRBD1|TRBJ1-1|-
TGTGCCAGCAGCCCGAGACAGGGGAACACTGAAGCTTTCTTT
CASSPRQGNTEAFF
>TRBV6-2/TRBV6-3|-|TRBJ2-7|-
TGTGCCAGCAGTTACGAGTCCTACGAGCAGTACTTC
CASSYESYEQYF
>TRBV5-1|TRBD1|TRBJ1-1|-
TGCGCCAGCAGCTCACAGGGGGATTTGAACACTGAAGCTTTCTTT
CASSSQGDLNTEAFF
>TRBV7-2|-|TRBJ2-5|-
TGTGCCAACAGCTTAGGGGGGCGGGAGACCCAGTACTTC
CANSLGGRETQYF
>TRBV5-1|-|TRBJ2-3|-
TGCGCCAGCAGCTTAAGGGGCCTGAGCACAGATACGCAGTATTTT
CASSLRGLSTDTQYF
>TRBV4-1|-|TRBJ2-6|-
TGCGCCAGCAGCCAAACCAGGGGCTCTGGGGCCAACGTCCTGACTTTC
CASSQTRGSGANVLTF
>TRBV6-2/TRBV6-3|-|TRBJ2-7|-
TGTGCCAGCAGTTACTCAAGTGAGCAGTACTTC
CASSYSSEQYF
>TRBV10-3|TRBD2|TRBJ2-7|-
TGTGCCATCAGTGAGTATGGCGGGGGGGCCTACGAGCAGTACTTC
CAISEYGGGAYEQYF
>TRBV20-1|-|TRBJ2-3|-
TGCAGTGCTAGTTTAGCGATTGGCACAGATACGCAGTATTTT
CSASLAIGTDTQYF
>TRBV19|TRBD1|TRBJ1-2|once
TGTGCCAGTAGTCTCCAGGGGGCCAAGGGCTACACCTTC
CASSLQGAKGYTF
>TRBV7-8|-|TRBJ1-5|-
TGTGCCAGCAGCTTTAGGTTCGGGGATCAGCCCCAGCATTTT
CASSFRFGDQPQHF
>TRBV7-2|-|TRBJ2-3|-
TGTGCCAGCAGCTTACTGGGGGCCGATACGCAGTATTTT
CASSLLGADTQYF
>TRBV2|-|TRBJ1-1|once
TGTGCCAGCAGTGTTCAGGCAGAGGAAGCTTTCTTT
CASSVQAEEAFF
>TRBV5-4|TRBD1|TRBJ1-2|-
TGTGCCAGCAGCTTAACCGGGACAGCGTCGTTAGCTAACTATGGCTACACCTTC
CASSLTGTASLANYGYTF